This T cell receptor beta chain came from a study of blood T cell repertoires in COVID-19. Study-wide context: The United States, Italy and Spain provided the acute and convalescent COVID-19 samples. In each case, the material was cDNA or gDNA derived from T cells, B-cell-depleted T cells, or PBMCs.

Under the authors' procedure: Amplification of reference gene primers provided the estimated nucleated cell counts. This table comes from immunoSEQ multiplex PCR, and its TCRdb copy is limited to in-frame clones, with some not included. V and J calls and clone size are as listed in that table; D and trimming were resolved from the DNA. The sample includes around 50,000 clones, about 89% seen only once; the top ten take over 2%. V was shortened by 3 bases and J by 2 bases, with 19 bases between the two germline ends. From germline, CDR1 is SGHRS and CDR2 YFSETQ. The CDR3 contains 17 residues. The source material was peripheral blood. V gene TRBV5-1 combines with J gene TRBJ2-3, with D possibly being TRBD2 (6 bases). The source is a human donor in a cohort sampled during active COVID-19. The CDR3, as DNA: TGCGCCAGCAGCTCCGGCCTTAGCGGACCGTCCACAGATACGCAGTATTTT. Translating gives CASSSGLSGPSTDTQYF.